The next 14 T cell receptor beta chains were all read from a single sample in a study of cytomegalovirus exposure and HLA in healthy donors. PCR primers comprised 60 Vbeta and 13 Jbeta primers. TCRdb keeps only in-frame clones here, not all; method: immunoSEQ multiplex PCR. Altogether about 190,000 clones are present, around 75% being singletons, with the ten largest covering roughly 6%. Sample: PBMCs. These receptors all come from a woman in her twenties or thirties in good health and CMV-seropositive.

Here the CDR3 DNA reads TGTGCCAGCAGTCGTCCGGGACAGTATGGCTACACCTTC. This encodes CASSRPGQYGYTF. The chain links TRBV6-5 to TRBJ1-2; 7 bases align to TRBD1. Germline V CDR1 and CDR2: MNHEY, SVGAGI. This CDR3 has 13 residues. The V gene end was trimmed by 5 bases and the J gene end by 5 bases; junction bases not matched to a gene: 5.

V is TRBV27 and J is TRBJ1-5; 9 bases fit TRBD1. The CDR3 is 15 amino acids. The V and J ends lost 5 bases and 1 base, in that order; junction bases with no gene match: 3. Germline V lookup: CDR1 MNHEY, CDR2 SMNVEV (reference sequence). The CDR3 bases are TGTGCCAGCAGTATACAGGGGGCGAGCAATCAGCCCCAGCATTTT. Translation: CASSIQGASNQPQHF.

This sequence joins TRBV19 and TRBJ2-1; 8 bases line up with TRBD2. The junction had 14 bases not matched to a gene; V was cut back by 9 bases and J by 7 bases. The V gene's germline CDR1 is LNHDA and CDR2 SQIVND (reference sequence). The CDR3 has 15 residues. The CDR3, as DNA: TGTGCCAGCCAAGGGAGCGGGAGAGCGAAGAATGAGCAGTTCTTC. It codes for CASQGSGRAKNEQFF.

This clone was seen only a few times. V is TRBV6-1 and J is TRBJ2-2; a weak D match, TRBD1 (5 bases). From germline, CDR1 is MNHNS and CDR2 SASEGT. V lost 4 bases, J lost 4 bases, and 7 bases lay in between. CDR3 length equals 13 residues. The CDR3 DNA reads as TGTGCCAGCAGTGGACAGATCACCGGGGAGCTGTTTTTT. Translating it yields CASSGQITGELFF.

This chain connects TRBV14 to TRBJ1-5, with D perhaps matching TRBD1 (6 bases). V gave up 4 bases and J gave up 6 bases, with 13 bases separating them. The CDR3 loop spans 14 amino acids. Germline V lookup: CDR1 SGHDN, CDR2 FVKESK. CDR3 sequence reads: CASSLGGGSQPQHF. The CDR3 DNA follows: TGTGCCAGCAGCCTCGGTGGGGGCAGTCAGCCCCAGCATTTT. Looking up the rest from reference TRBV14 and TRBJ1-5 gives the full variable domain: EAGVTQFPSHSVIEKGQTVTLRCDPISGHDNLYWYRRVMGKEIKFLLHFVKESKQDESGMPNNRFLAERTGGTYSTLKVQPAELEDSGVYFCASSLGGGSQPQHFGDGTRLSIL.

The rearrangement joins TRBV27 to TRBJ1-2; 10 nucleotides line up with TRBD1. Germline V gives CDR1 MNHEY, CDR2 SMNVEV (reference sequence). Trimming at V came to 8 bases and at J to 4 bases, leaving 4 bases not matched to a gene. The CDR3 is 13 amino acids. In DNA, the CDR3 is TGTGCCAGCGGGACAGGGGTTGGCTATGGCTACACCTTC. This gives the protein CASGTGVGYGYTF.

The V gene is TRBV28, the J gene TRBJ1-5; the match to TRBD1 covers 8 bases. This CDR3 has 13 residues. With V trimmed by 3 bases and J by 13 bases, 8 bases remained unmatched. Germline V lookup: CDR1 MDHEN, CDR2 SYDVKM. The CDR3 region is CASSLVRDRWQHF. In DNA form, the CDR3 reads TGTGCCAGCAGTTTGGTCCGGGACAGGTGGCAGCATTTT.

This chain joins TRBV6-4 and TRBJ2-1; D is undetermined. Trimming stripped 2 bases from V and 8 bases from J, with 10 bases between. From germline, CDR1 is MRHNA and CDR2 SNTAGT. CDR3 length: 13 amino acids. In DNA form, the CDR3 reads TGTGCCAGCAGTGACCAACTCGCGGATGAGCAGTTCTTC. Protein product: CASSDQLADEQFF.

This clone was seen once. The rearrangement links TRBV27 to TRBJ1-1; D might be TRBD1 (5 bases). The germline V gene encodes CDR1 MNHEY and CDR2 SMNVEV (reference sequence). The V end was cut by 6 bases, the J end by 8 bases, with 19 bases between. The CDR3 extends over 14 amino acids. The CDR3 region has the DNA TGTGCCAGCAGCTCCGGGACTCCACTGAAAGAAGCTTTCTTT. Protein sequence: CASSSGTPLKEAFF.

Notes on this clone: At one end the junction does not follow the germline gene, possibly because of a read error. This chain connects TRBV7-9 to TRBJ1-2, with a tentative D call TRBD1 (6 bases). This CDR3 region has 10 residues. Per the germline V gene, CDR1 is SEHNR and CDR2 is FQNEAQ (reference sequence). CDR3 nucleotides: TGTGCCAGCAGCGAAGGGACACTGGGCTTC. This translates into CASSEGTLGF.

In its sample, this clone was seen a few times. The chain joins TRBV9 to TRBJ2-1; 8 nucleotides match TRBD1. Germline V CDR1 and CDR2: SGDLS, YYNGEE. There are 14 residues in the CDR3. Trimming cost V 8 bases and J 9 bases; bases outside gene matches: 13. This CDR3 reads CASQPGTGSLEQFF. The CDR3 nucleotides are TGTGCCAGTCAACCCGGGACAGGTTCCCTTGAGCAGTTCTTC.

The V and J genes are TRBV15 and TRBJ2-7, with 7 bases that match TRBD2. CDR1 is LNHNV and CDR2 is YYDKDF in the germline V gene (reference sequence). The V gene end was trimmed by 0 bases and the J gene end by 7 bases; junction bases not matched to a gene: 6. The CDR3 is 14 amino acids. The CDR3 spells CATSRDRRAGEQYF. The CDR3 DNA follows: TGTGCCACCAGCAGAGATCGGAGAGCGGGGGAGCAGTACTTC. The full variable domain, in which reference TRBV15 and TRBJ2-7 provide the parts outside the CDR3, is DAMVIQNPRYQVTQFGKPVTLSCSQTLNHNVMYWYQQKSSQAPKLLFHYYDKDFNNEADTPDNFQSRRPNTSFCFLDIRSPGLGDTAMYLCATSRDRRAGEQYFGPGTRLTVT.

The rearrangement joins TRBV28 to TRBJ2-5, with 8 bases matching TRBD2. Germline CDR1 reads MDHEN; CDR2 reads SYDVKM. The J segment lost 3 bases and the V segment lost 6 bases, leaving 6 bases of the junction unmatched. The CDR3 has 14 amino acids. CDR3 DNA: TGTGCCAGCAGCCGGGGGGGCCCAAAAGAGACCCAGTACTTC. Translation: CASSRGGPKETQYF.

The genes are TRBV2 and TRBJ2-1, with 8 bases matching TRBD2. V was clipped by 3 bases and J by 4 bases; unmatched bases: 5. This CDR3 has 15 residues. Germline CDR1 reads SNHLY; CDR2 reads FYNNEI. This CDR3 reads CASSDRGGLYNEQFF. In DNA, the CDR3 is TGTGCCAGCAGTGACCGCGGGGGGCTTTACAATGAGCAGTTCTTC.